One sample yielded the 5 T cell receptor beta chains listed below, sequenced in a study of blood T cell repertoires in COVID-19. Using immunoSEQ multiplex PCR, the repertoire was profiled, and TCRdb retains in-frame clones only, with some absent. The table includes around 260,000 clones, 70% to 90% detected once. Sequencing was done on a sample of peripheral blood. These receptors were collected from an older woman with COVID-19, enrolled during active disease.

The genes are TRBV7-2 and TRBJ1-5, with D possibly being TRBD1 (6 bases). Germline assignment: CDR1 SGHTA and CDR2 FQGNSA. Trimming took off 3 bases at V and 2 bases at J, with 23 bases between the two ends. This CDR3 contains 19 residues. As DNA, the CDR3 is TGTGCCAGCAGCTTGGGCCCACGCGGTGGGGGCGTGCGCAATCAGCCCCAGCATTTT. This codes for CASSLGPRGGGVRNQPQHF. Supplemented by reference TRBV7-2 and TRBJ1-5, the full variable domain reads GAGVSQSPSNKVTEKGKDVELRCDPISGHTALYWYRQSLGQGLEFLIYFQGNSAPDKSGLPSDRFSAERTGGSVSTLTIQRTQQEDSAVYLCASSLGPRGGGVRNQPQHFGDGTRLSIL.

Here the CDR3 reads CASSKGTGTSGRWGEQFF. The DNA of the CDR3 is TGTGCCAGCAGCAAAGGGACCGGGACTAGCGGGAGGTGGGGTGAGCAGTTCTTC. The gene calls are TRBV7-9 and TRBJ2-1; 15 bases are a match to TRBD2. Germline assignment: CDR1 SEHNR and CDR2 FQNEAQ (reference sequence). The V gene end was trimmed by 5 bases and the J gene end by 9 bases; junction bases not matched to a gene: 14. The CDR3 length is 18 residues.

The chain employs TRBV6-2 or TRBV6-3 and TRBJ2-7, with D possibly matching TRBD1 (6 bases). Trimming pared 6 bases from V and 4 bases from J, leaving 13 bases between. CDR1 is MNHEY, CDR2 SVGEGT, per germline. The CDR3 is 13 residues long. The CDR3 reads CASSPGTPYEQYF. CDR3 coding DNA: TGTGCCAGCAGCCCAGGGACACCTTACGAGCAGTACTTC.

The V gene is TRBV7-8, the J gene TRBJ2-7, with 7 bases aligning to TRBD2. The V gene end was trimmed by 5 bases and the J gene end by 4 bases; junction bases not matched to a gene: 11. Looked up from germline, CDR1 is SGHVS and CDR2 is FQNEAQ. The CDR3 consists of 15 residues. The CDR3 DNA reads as TGTGCCAGCAGCCTGTATGGTGCGGGAGAATACGAGCAGTACTTC. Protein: CASSLYGAGEYEQYF.

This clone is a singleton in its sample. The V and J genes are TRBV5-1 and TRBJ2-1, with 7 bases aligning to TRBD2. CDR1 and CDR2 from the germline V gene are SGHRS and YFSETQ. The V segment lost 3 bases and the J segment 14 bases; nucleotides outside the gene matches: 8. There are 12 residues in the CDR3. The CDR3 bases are TGCGCCAGCAGCTCCTTATGGCGGGAGAAGTTCTTC. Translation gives CASSSLWREKFF. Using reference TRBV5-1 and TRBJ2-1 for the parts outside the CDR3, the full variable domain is KAGVTQTPRYLIKTRGQQVTLSCSPISGHRSVSWYQQTPGQGLQFLFEYFSETQRNKGNFPGRFSGRQFSNSRSEMNVSTLELGDSALYLCASSSLWREKFFGPGTRLTVL.